The T cell receptor beta chain under discussion was sequenced for a study of CXCR3-negative and CXCR3-positive naive CD8 T cells. Study-wide results and caveats: Most assays were run on fresh PBMCs (CXCR3 expression partially decreased after cryopreservation). With respect to TRBV-TRBJ usage, naive CXCR3-negative and CXCR3-positive cells were similar; memory differed.

UMI-labeled TRB cDNA libraries were prepared by 5' RACE. TCRdb reprocessed the 5' RACE reads, keeping one entry per CDR3 protein, no DNA. The repertoire shows about 43,000 distinct CDR3 sequences; the top ten hold about 10%. CDR1 and CDR2 from the germline V gene are MNHEY and SMNVEV (reference sequence). The CDR3 is 13 residues long. This clonotype is deemed medium-sized by its frequency. Its matching antigen is unknown. This TCR derives from a human donor in good health. Some clones in this sample may be carry-over from other donors' samples. The sample comprised memory CD8+ T cells from blood. The chain combines TRBV27 with TRBJ2-7. The CDR3 reads CASSTGDSYEQYF.